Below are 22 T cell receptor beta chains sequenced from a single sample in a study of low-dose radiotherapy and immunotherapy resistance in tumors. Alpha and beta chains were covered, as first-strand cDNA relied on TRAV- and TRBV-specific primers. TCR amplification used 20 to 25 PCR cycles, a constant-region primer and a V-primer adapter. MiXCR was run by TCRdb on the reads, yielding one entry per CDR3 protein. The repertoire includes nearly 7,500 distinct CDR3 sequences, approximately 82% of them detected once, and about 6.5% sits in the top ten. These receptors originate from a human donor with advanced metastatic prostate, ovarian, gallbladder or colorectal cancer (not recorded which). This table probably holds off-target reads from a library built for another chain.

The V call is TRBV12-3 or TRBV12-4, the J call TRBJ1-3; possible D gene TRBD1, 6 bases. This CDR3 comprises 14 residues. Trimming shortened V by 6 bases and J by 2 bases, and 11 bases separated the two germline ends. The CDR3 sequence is CASSQQGAGNTIYF. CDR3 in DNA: TGTGCCAGCAGCCAACAGGGTGCTGGAAACACCATATATTTT.

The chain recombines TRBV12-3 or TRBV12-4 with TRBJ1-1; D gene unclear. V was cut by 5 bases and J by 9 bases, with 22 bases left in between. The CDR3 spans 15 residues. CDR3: CASSLQVGSSRKAFF. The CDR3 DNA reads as TGTGCCAGCAGTCTGCAGGTTGGATCTTCTCGAAAAGCTTTCTTT.

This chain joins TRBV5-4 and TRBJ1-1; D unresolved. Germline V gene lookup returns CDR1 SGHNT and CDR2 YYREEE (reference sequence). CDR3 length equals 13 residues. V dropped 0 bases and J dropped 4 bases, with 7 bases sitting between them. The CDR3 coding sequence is TGTGCCAGCAGCTTGGTAGCGGGCACTGAAGCTTTCTTT. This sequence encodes CASSLVAGTEAFF.

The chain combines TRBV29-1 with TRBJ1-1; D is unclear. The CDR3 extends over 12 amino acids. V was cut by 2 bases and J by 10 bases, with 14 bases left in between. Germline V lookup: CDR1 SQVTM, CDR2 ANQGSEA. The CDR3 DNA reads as TGCAGCGTTGAAAATTCCCCCGAAGGAGCTTTCTTT. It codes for CSVENSPEGAFF.

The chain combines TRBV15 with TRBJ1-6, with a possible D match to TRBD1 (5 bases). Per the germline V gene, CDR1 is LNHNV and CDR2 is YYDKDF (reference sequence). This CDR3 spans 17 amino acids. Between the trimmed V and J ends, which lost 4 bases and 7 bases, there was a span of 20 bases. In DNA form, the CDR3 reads TGTGCCACCAGCATAGCACCGGGACTGAGTACGAATTCACCCCTCCACTTT. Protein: CATSIAPGLSTNSPLHF.

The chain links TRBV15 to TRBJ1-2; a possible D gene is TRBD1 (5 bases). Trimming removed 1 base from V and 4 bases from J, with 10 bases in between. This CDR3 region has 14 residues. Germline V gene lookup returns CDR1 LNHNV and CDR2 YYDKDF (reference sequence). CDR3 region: CATSRGEGTYGYTF. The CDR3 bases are TGTGCCACCAGCAGAGGCGAGGGGACCTATGGCTACACCTTC.

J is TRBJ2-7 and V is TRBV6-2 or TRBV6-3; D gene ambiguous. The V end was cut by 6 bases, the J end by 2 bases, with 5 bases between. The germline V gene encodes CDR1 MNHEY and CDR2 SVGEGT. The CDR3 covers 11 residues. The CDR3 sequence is CASSYAYEQYF. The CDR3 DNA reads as TGTGCCAGCAGCTACGCCTACGAGCAGTACTTC.

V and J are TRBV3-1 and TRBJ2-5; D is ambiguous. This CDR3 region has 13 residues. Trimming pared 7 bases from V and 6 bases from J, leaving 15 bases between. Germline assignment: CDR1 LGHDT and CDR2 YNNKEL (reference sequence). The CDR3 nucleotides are TGTGCCAGCATCTCGACCGGGTGGCAGACCCAGTACTTC. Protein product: CASISTGWQTQYF.

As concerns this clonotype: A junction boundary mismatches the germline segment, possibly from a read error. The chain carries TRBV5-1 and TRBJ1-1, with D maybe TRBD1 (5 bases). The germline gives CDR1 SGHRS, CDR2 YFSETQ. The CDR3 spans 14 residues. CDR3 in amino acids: CASSFSGSNTEAFF. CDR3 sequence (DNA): TGTGCCAGCAGCTTCTCAGGGTCGAACACTGAAGCTTTCTTT.

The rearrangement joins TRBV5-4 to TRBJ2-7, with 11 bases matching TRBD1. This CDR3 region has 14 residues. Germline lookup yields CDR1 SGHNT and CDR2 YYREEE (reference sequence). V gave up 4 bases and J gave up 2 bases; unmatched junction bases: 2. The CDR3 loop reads CASSTGQGAYEQYF. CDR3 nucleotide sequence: TGTGCCAGCAGCACGGGACAGGGGGCCTACGAGCAGTACTTC.

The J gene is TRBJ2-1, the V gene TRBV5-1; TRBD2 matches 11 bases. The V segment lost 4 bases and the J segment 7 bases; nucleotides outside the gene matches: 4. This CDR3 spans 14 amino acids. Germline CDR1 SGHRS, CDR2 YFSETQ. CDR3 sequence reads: CASSPLAGENEQFF. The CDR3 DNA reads TGCGCCAGCAGCCCACTAGCGGGGGAGAATGAGCAGTTCTTC.

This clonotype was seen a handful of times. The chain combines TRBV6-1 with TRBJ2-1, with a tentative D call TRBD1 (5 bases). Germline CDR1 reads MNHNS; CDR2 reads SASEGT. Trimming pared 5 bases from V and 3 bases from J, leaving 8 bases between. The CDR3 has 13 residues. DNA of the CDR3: TGTGCCAGCAGTCCAACAGGCTACAATGAGCAGTTCTTC. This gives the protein CASSPTGYNEQFF.

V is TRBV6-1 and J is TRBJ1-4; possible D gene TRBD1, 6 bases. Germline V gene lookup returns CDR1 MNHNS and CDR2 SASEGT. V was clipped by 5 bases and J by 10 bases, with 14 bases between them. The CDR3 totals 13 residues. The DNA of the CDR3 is TGTGCCAGCAGTCCCGAGGGGGAGGGAAAACTGTTTTTT. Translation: CASSPEGEGKLFF.

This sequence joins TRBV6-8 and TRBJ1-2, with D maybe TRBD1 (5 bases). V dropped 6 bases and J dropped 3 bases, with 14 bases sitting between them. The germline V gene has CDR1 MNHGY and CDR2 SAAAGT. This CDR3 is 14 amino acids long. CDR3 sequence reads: CASRRDGIDYGYTF. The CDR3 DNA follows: TGTGCCAGCAGGAGGGACGGCATAGACTATGGCTACACCTTC.

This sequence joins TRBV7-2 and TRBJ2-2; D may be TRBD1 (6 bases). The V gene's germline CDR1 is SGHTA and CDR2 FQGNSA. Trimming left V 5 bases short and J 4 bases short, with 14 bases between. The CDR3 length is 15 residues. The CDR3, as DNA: TGTGCCAGCAGCCTAGGACAGATTCTCACCGGGGAGCTGTTTTTT. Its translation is CASSLGQILTGELFF.

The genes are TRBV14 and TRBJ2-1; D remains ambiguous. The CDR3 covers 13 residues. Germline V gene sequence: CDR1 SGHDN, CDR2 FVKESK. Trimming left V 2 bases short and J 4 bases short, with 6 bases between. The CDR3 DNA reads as TGTGCCAGCAGCCAAAGGGTTTACAATGAGCAGTTCTTC. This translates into CASSQRVYNEQFF.

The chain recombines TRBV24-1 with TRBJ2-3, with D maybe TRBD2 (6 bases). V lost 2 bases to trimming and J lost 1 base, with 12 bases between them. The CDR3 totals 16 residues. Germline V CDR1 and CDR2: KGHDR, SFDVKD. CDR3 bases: TGTGCCACCAGTGATTCCCCGGGAGTAGGCACAGATACGCAGTATTTT. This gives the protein CATSDSPGVGTDTQYF.

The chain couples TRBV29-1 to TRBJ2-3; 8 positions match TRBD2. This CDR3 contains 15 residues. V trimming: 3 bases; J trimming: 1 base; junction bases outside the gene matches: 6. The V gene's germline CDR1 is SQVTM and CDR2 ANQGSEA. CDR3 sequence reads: CSVDGGVWGTDTQYF. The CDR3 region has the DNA TGCAGCGTTGACGGGGGGGTTTGGGGCACAGATACGCAGTATTTT.

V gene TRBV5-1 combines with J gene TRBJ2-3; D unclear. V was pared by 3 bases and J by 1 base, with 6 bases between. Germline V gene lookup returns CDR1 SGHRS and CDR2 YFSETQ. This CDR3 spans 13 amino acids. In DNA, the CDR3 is TGCGCCAGCAGCTCCGGCGGCACAGATACGCAGTATTTT. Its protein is CASSSGGTDTQYF.

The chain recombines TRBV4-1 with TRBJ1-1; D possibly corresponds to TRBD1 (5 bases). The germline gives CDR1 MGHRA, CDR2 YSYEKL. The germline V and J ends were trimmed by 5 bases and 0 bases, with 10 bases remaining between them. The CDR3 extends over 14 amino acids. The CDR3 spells CASSWGVMNTEAFF. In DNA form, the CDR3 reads TGCGCCAGCAGCTGGGGGGTCATGAACACTGAAGCTTTCTTT.

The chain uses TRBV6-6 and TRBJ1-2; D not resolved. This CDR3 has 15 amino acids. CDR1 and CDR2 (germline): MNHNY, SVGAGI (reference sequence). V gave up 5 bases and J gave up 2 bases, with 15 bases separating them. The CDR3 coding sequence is TGTGCCAGCAGTGAAGGTATAGGAGCAAACTATGGCTACACCTTC. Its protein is CASSEGIGANYGYTF.

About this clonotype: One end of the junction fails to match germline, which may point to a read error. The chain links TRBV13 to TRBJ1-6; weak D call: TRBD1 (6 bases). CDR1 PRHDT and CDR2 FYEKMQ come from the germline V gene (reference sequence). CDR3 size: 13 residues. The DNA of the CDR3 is TGTGCAATGAGTTGGGCGGGGGCAGGCAAATCAACCTTT. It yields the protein CAMSWAGAGKSTF.